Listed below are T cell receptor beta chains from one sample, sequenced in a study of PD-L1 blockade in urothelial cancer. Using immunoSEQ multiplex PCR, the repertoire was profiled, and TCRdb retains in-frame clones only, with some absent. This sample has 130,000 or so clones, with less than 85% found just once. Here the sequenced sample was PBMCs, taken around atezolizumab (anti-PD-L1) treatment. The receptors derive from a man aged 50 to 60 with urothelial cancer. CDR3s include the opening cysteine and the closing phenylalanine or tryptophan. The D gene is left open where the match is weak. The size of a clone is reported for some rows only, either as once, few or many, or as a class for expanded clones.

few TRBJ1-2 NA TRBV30 CAWSVFGAGLYGYTF TGTGCCTGGAGTGTATTCGGAGCAGGACTATATGGCTACACCTTC
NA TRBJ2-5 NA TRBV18 CASSPLSTDPPETQYF TGTGCCAGCTCACCTCTATCGACAGACCCCCCGGAGACCCAGTACTTC
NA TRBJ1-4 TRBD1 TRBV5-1 CASSSGTGVGKLFF TGCGCCAGCAGCTCGGGGACAGGGGTTGGGAAACTGTTTTTT
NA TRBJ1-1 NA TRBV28 CASSFTGGNTEAFF TGTGCCAGCAGTTTTACCGGGGGGAACACTGAAGCTTTCTTT
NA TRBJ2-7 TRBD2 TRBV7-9 CASSLDVQSREGRYEQYF TGTGCCAGCAGCTTAGACGTACAATCGCGGGAGGGACGGTACGAGCAGTACTTC
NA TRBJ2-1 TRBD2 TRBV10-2 CASSVSGRGSYNEQFF TGCGCCAGCAGTGTTAGCGGGAGGGGCTCCTACAATGAGCAGTTCTTC
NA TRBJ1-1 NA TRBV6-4 CASSDGAGHEAFF TGTGCCAGCAGTGACGGGGCAGGCCATGAAGCTTTCTTT
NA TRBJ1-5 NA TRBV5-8 CASSLWQGGQPQHF TGTGCCAGCAGCTTATGGCAGGGTGGTCAGCCCCAGCATTTT
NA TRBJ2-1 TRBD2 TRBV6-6 CASSRSGSSNEQFF TGTGCCAGCAGTCGTAGCGGGAGCTCCAATGAGCAGTTCTTC
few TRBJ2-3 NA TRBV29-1 CSVSRLLHTDTQYF TGCAGCGTTTCCCGACTACTCCACACAGATACGCAGTATTTT
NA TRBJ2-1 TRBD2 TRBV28 CASSPAGDRDNEQFF TGTGCCAGCAGTCCAGCGGGAGATAGGGACAATGAGCAGTTCTTC